Below, one TCR beta chain is given with its context. Its antigen is as yet unknown. This sample is part of a study of cytomegalovirus exposure and HLA in healthy donors. General study findings and limits: It was reported that the classifier diagnosed cytomegalovirus status with high specificity and sensitivity in both the original and validation cohorts.

The length of the CDR3 is 12 residues. CDR1 is MNHEY and CDR2 is SVGAGI in the germline V gene. V was shortened by 5 bases and J by 0 bases, with 5 bases between the two germline ends. Using immunoSEQ multiplex PCR, the repertoire was profiled, and TCRdb retains in-frame clones only, with some absent. Altogether around 120,000 clones are present, 70% to 90% being singletons, with the ten largest covering under 2%. Sequenced material: PBMCs. The sequence came from a young woman in good health and CMV-seronegative. V usage is TRBV6-5 and J usage is TRBJ2-7, with D unresolved. As DNA, the CDR3 is TGTGCCAGCAGTCAGGACTCCTACGAGCAGTACTTC. The encoded protein is CASSQDSYEQYF.